A single sample gave rise to the 8 T cell receptor beta chains below, sequenced in a study of blood T cell repertoires in COVID-19. Measured with immunoSEQ multiplex PCR; TCRdb has only the in-frame clones, and not every one. Of some 140,000 clones in the sample, over 65% were seen once. Sequencing was done on a sample of peripheral blood. These receptors were collected from an elderly man with acute or convalescent COVID-19.

This clone was seen a single time. The rearrangement uses TRBV6-4 and TRBJ2-3, with D perhaps TRBD2 (6 bases). The CDR3 length is 17 residues. V shed 3 bases and J shed 0 bases, with 16 bases lying between them. Germline V lookup: CDR1 MRHNA, CDR2 SNTAGT. The CDR3 sequence: CASSDGGASGSTDTQYF. CDR3 DNA: TGTGCCAGCAGTGATGGCGGGGCGTCAGGTAGCACAGATACGCAGTATTTT.

The chain has TRBV19 and TRBJ2-1; no reliable D call. This CDR3 comprises 14 residues. V lost 3 bases and J lost 0, with 6 bases in between. Germline V gene data show CDR1 as LNHDA and CDR2 as SQIVND (reference sequence). The CDR3 protein is CASSIGSSYNEQFF. The DNA for the CDR3 is TGTGCCAGTAGTATCGGTAGCTCCTACAATGAGCAGTTCTTC. Drawing the rest from reference TRBV19 and TRBJ2-1, the complete variable domain is DGGITQSPKYLFRKEGQNVTLSCEQNLNHDAMYWYRQDPGQGLRLIYYSQIVNDFQKGDIAEGYSVSREKKESFPLTVTSAQKNPTAFYLCASSIGSSYNEQFFGPGTRLTVL.

Notes on this clone: This sample also contains other DNA sequences that code for the same CDR3. V is TRBV5-1 and J is TRBJ1-1, with a tentative D call TRBD1 (5 bases). Deletions cut 2 bases from V and 4 bases from J, with 12 bases between. Germline CDR1 and CDR2: SGHRS and YFSETQ. This CDR3 is 14 amino acids long. In nucleotides, the CDR3 is TGCGCCAGCAGCTTAGCGGGGGGTCTCACTGAAGCTTTCTTT. Translated: CASSLAGGLTEAFF.

This clone was seen a few times. This chain uses TRBV5-4 with TRBJ1-1; TRBD1 aligns across 11 bases. Germline V lookup: CDR1 SGHNT, CDR2 YYREEE (reference sequence). The CDR3 totals 15 residues. Trimming at V came to 3 bases and at J to 4 bases, leaving 5 bases not matched to a gene. As DNA, the CDR3 is TGTGCCAGCAGCTATCCCGGGACAGGGGGCACTGAAGCTTTCTTT. Encoded protein: CASSYPGTGGTEAFF.

This clone has a single count. The V gene is TRBV6-5, the J gene TRBJ2-7, with 7 positions matching TRBD2. CDR3 length: 13 amino acids. CDR1 MNHEY and CDR2 SVGAGI come from the germline V gene. The V segment lost 6 bases and the J segment 7 bases; nucleotides outside the gene matches: 9. The CDR3 nucleotides are TGTGCCAGCAGGGGGGGGGTAACGAGTGAGCAGTACGTC. It encodes CASRGGVTSEQYV.

The rearrangement links TRBV18 to TRBJ1-2; no definite D call. CDR1 KGHSH and CDR2 LQKENI come from the germline V gene. This CDR3 spans 13 amino acids. V gave up 5 bases and J gave up 3 bases, with 10 bases separating them. This CDR3 reads CASSSGTDYGYTF. DNA for the CDR3: TGTGCCAGCTCATCGGGAACGGACTATGGCTACACCTTC.

The chain joins TRBV6-4 to TRBJ1-2; D not certain. The CDR3 is 17 amino acids. Germline loops: CDR1 MRHNA, CDR2 SNTAGT. V lost 1 base, J lost 8 bases, and 23 bases lay in between. The CDR3 nucleotides are TGTGCCAGCAGTGACTTCTGGCAGGTCCCCGGAGGCTCAGGCTACACCTTC. It yields the protein CASSDFWQVPGGSGYTF.

The V gene is TRBV5-5, the J gene TRBJ2-5, with a weak D call TRBD1 (6 bases). CDR1 is SGHKS, CDR2 YYEKEE, per germline (reference sequence). This CDR3 is built from 15 residues. Deletions cut 4 bases from V and 1 base from J, with 14 bases between. The CDR3 sequence is CASSIAGTIQETQYF. The CDR3 nucleotides read TGTGCCAGCAGCATTGCCGGGACAATCCAAGAGACCCAGTACTTC.